This entry lists 20 T cell receptor beta chains sequenced from one sample in a study of sequential checkpoint blockade in melanoma. Treatment described: randomized to nivolumab then ipilimumab (arm A) or the reverse (arm B). The table came from immunoSEQ multiplex PCR; TCRdb's copy has only in-frame clones and leaves some out. Here the sample spans 10,000 to 11,000 clones, more than 75% being singletons. The specimen comprised CD8+ T cells sorted from blood (inferred from file names), sampled from a patient given nivolumab and ipilimumab in sequence. The receptors were sampled from a human donor with melanoma.

The genes are TRBV5-1 and TRBJ2-5, with D maybe TRBD1 (6 bases). The DNA matches TRBJ2-7 better at its end, which makes the J call doubtful. Per germline, CDR1 SGHRS and CDR2 YFSETQ. The CDR3 loop spans 14 amino acids. Here the CDR3 DNA reads TGCGCCAGCAGCTTGTCAGGACAGTCCTACGAGCAGTACTTC. It translates to CASSLSGQSYEQYF.

This chain links TRBV28 with TRBJ2-5, with D perhaps matching TRBD1 (6 bases). TRBJ2-7 matches the DNA end more closely, so the J call is doubtful. Germline V gene sequence: CDR1 MDHEN, CDR2 SYDVKM. The CDR3 consists of 13 residues. Here the CDR3 reads CASSLRGTYEQYF. For the CDR3, the DNA is TGTGCCAGCAGTTTAAGGGGGACCTACGAGCAGTACTTC.

V usage is TRBV27 and J usage is TRBJ1-4; TRBD1 aligns across 7 bases. V shed 2 bases and J 11 bases; nucleotides not matched to a gene: 11. This CDR3 contains 15 residues. CDR1 MNHEY and CDR2 SMNVEV come from the germline V gene (reference sequence). Here the CDR3 DNA reads TGTGCCAGCAGTTTAATGGGACAGACGACCTCGAAACTGTTTTTT. Translating gives CASSLMGQTTSKLFF.

This clone was seen a handful of times. The J gene is TRBJ2-7, the V gene TRBV7-9; 7 bases fit TRBD2. Trimming cost V 6 bases and J 6 bases; bases outside gene matches: 14. From germline, CDR1 is SEHNR and CDR2 FQNEAQ (reference sequence). This CDR3 has 15 residues. The CDR3 protein is CASRPGRGEGFEQYF. The CDR3 DNA is TGTGCCAGCAGACCAGGGAGGGGAGAGGGGTTCGAGCAGTACTTC. The variable domain in full, completed from reference TRBV7-9 and TRBJ2-7, reads DTGVSQNPRHKITKRGQNVTFRCDPISEHNRLYWYRQTLGQGPEFLTYFQNEAQLEKSRLLSDRFSAERPKGSFSTLEIQRTEQGDSAMYLCASRPGRGEGFEQYFGPGTRLTVT.

This sequence joins TRBV6-5 and TRBJ1-5; D is perhaps TRBD1 (5 bases). Between the trimmed V and J ends, which lost 2 bases and 9 bases, there was a span of 17 bases. Germline V gene data show CDR1 as MNHEY and CDR2 as SVGAGI. CDR3 length: 15 residues. The CDR3 spells CASSYSVGPYLPQHF. The CDR3 DNA is TGTGCCAGCAGTTACAGCGTGGGGCCCTATTTGCCCCAGCATTTT.

The CDR3 DNA reads as TGTGCCAGCAGTTTAATACAGGCGGGGGACACTGAAGCTTTCTTT. It specifies CASSLIQAGDTEAFF. The gene calls are TRBV28 and TRBJ1-1, with D possibly being TRBD1 (5 bases). Germline V CDR1 and CDR2: MDHEN, SYDVKM. Deletions cut 2 bases from V and 3 bases from J, with 13 bases between. This CDR3 comprises 15 residues.

The sample holds one count of this clone. V and J are TRBV5-8 and TRBJ2-7; D gene uncertain. Germline assignment: CDR1 SGHTS and CDR2 YDEGEE. The CDR3 extends over 12 amino acids. V lost 4 bases and J 5 bases, leaving 10 bases between the germline ends. Written as DNA, the CDR3 is TGTGCCAGCAGCCCCGCGGATGACGAGCAGTACTTC. This translates into CASSPADDEQYF. The entire variable domain, with the rest obtained from reference TRBV5-8 and TRBJ2-7, is as follows: EAGVTQSPTHLIKTRGQQATLRCSPISGHTSVYWYQQALGLGLQFLLWYDEGEERNRGNFPPRFSGRQFPNYSSELNVNALELEDSALYLCASSPADDEQYFGPGTRLTVT.

V and J are TRBV5-1 and TRBJ2-7; TRBD2 is a possible D gene (5 bases). V dropped 3 bases and J dropped 5 bases, with 27 bases sitting between them. This CDR3 is 18 amino acids long. The germline gives CDR1 SGHRS, CDR2 YFSETQ. The chain's CDR3 is CASSWPLPRAEVVDEQYF. DNA of the CDR3: TGCGCCAGCAGCTGGCCTCTTCCGAGAGCGGAGGTAGTCGACGAGCAGTACTTC.

The chain joins TRBV27 to TRBJ2-7; D remains ambiguous. CDR1 is MNHEY and CDR2 is SMNVEV in the germline V gene (reference sequence). The CDR3 consists of 13 residues. Deletions cut 4 bases from V and 0 bases from J, with 7 bases between. The CDR3 region is CASSYSDSYEQYF. CDR3 coding DNA: TGTGCCAGCAGTTACTCTGACTCCTACGAGCAGTACTTC.

This clone has just one count. V is TRBV14 and J is TRBJ1-1; 11 bases map to TRBD1. CDR1 and CDR2 from the germline V gene are SGHDN and FVKESK. CDR3 length: 14 amino acids. Germline trimming cut 3 bases from V and 11 bases from J; bases unmatched to any gene: 8. CDR3 nucleotide sequence: TGTGCCAGCAGCCACTCGGGACAGGGGGATGGGGCTTTCTTT. Its translation is CASSHSGQGDGAFF.

The V gene is TRBV2, the J gene TRBJ1-2; no clear D. V lost 8 bases and J lost 4, with 11 bases in between. CDR3 size: 12 residues. CDR1 and CDR2 (germline): SNHLY, FYNNEI. CDR3: CASGEGLYGYTF. In DNA, the CDR3 is TGTGCCAGCGGGGAAGGGCTCTATGGCTACACCTTC.

The V and J genes are TRBV19 and TRBJ1-1, with D possibly matching TRBD1 (6 bases). Germline CDR1 reads LNHDA; CDR2 reads SQIVND (reference sequence). V lost 5 bases and J 1 base, leaving 11 bases between the germline ends. This CDR3 is 14 amino acids long. CDR3 amino acids: CASSWQGSNTEAFF. In nucleotides, the CDR3 is TGTGCCAGTAGTTGGCAGGGGTCGAACACTGAAGCTTTCTTT. The whole variable domain, remainder taken from reference TRBV19 and TRBJ1-1, is DGGITQSPKYLFRKEGQNVTLSCEQNLNHDAMYWYRQDPGQGLRLIYYSQIVNDFQKGDIAEGYSVSREKKESFPLTVTSAQKNPTAFYLCASSWQGSNTEAFFGQGTRLTVV.

This chain links TRBV27 with TRBJ1-1; D not certain. The V end was cut by 3 bases, the J end by 8 bases, with 16 bases between. CDR1 is MNHEY, CDR2 SMNVEV, per germline (reference sequence). CDR3 length equals 14 residues. The CDR3 DNA is TGTGCCAGCAGTTTGGACGGCCTCGGGATAGAAGCTTTCTTT. This gives the protein CASSLDGLGIEAFF.

The chain combines TRBV19 with TRBJ2-7; D possibly corresponds to TRBD1 (7 bases). This CDR3 region has 14 residues. V lost 7 bases and J lost 2, with 15 bases in between. The germline gives CDR1 LNHDA, CDR2 SQIVND (reference sequence). The CDR3 region has the DNA TGTGCCAGTACGCGGGACAGAAATACCTACGAGCAGTACTTC. This translates into CASTRDRNTYEQYF.

The chain couples TRBV12-5 to TRBJ1-1; 10 bases fit TRBD1. V was pared by 11 bases and J by 7 bases, with 7 bases of the junction left unmatched. The CDR3 extends over 12 amino acids. CDR1 is LGHNT and CDR2 is FRNRAP in the germline V gene. The CDR3 here is CAFGTGDGEAFF. For the CDR3, the DNA is TGTGCTTTCGGGACAGGGGACGGTGAAGCTTTCTTT.

By frequency in the sample, this clone is medium-sized. The chain combines TRBV28 with TRBJ2-7, with D perhaps matching TRBD1 (6 bases). Deletions cut 6 bases from V and 0 bases from J, with 15 bases between. This CDR3 is 15 amino acids long. Germline values: CDR1 MDHEN, CDR2 SYDVKM. CDR3 sequence: CASSTRTVSSYEQYF. The CDR3, as DNA: TGTGCCAGCAGCACCCGGACAGTTAGCTCCTACGAGCAGTACTTC.

The chain combines TRBV2 with TRBJ2-7; TRBD1 might be the D (5 bases). The CDR3 is made up of 15 amino acids. Deletions cut 5 bases from V and 3 bases from J, with 17 bases between. The germline gives CDR1 SNHLY, CDR2 FYNNEI. This CDR3 is CASSSNPQANYEQYF. The CDR3 DNA reads as TGTGCCAGCAGTAGTAACCCACAGGCCAACTACGAGCAGTACTTC.

About this clone itself: Possible read error: a much larger clone is one base away. The same CDR3 also results from other DNA sequences found in this sample. The chain joins TRBV4-1 to TRBJ1-5, with no clear D. With 0 bases removed from V and 7 bases from J, the gap between germline ends came to 10 bases. The CDR3 contains 14 residues. Germline V gene lookup returns CDR1 MGHRA and CDR2 YSYEKL. CDR3 protein: CASSQDGGYQPQHF. CDR3 nucleotide sequence: TGCGCCAGCAGCCAAGATGGAGGGTACCAGCCCCAGCATTTT.

J is TRBJ1-4 and V is TRBV9, with D possibly matching TRBD1 (5 bases). The V gene lost 3 bases and the J gene lost 7 bases, with 13 bases spanning the gap. Germline lookup yields CDR1 SGDLS and CDR2 YYNGEE. The length of the CDR3 is 14 residues. CDR3 DNA: TGTGCCAGCAGCGCCCAGGGAGGCGGTGAAAAACTGTTTTTT. This sequence encodes CASSAQGGGEKLFF.

The chain carries TRBV4-1 and TRBJ1-1; perhaps TRBD1 as D (6 bases). Germline V gene lookup returns CDR1 MGHRA and CDR2 YSYEKL. The CDR3 runs to 15 residues. Trimming stripped 0 bases from V and 8 bases from J, with 16 bases between. This CDR3 is CASSQETGQGREAFF. The CDR3 DNA is TGCGCCAGCAGCCAAGAAACCGGGCAGGGGCGGGAAGCTTTCTTT.